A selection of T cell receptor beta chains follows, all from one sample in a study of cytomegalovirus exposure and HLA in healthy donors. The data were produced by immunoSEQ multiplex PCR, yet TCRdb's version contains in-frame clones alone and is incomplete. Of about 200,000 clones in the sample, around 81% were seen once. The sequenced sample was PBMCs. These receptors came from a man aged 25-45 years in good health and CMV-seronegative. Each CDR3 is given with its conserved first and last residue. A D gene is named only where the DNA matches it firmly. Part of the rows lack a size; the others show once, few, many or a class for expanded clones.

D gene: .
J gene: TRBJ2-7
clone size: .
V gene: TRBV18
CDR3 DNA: TGTGCCAGCTCGGAGGGAAGCTACGAGCAGTACTTC
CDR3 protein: CASSEGSYEQYF

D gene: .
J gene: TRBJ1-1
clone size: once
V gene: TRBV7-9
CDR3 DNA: TGTGCCAGCAGCTTAGCGCGAGGTCTTGGGAACACTGAAGCTTTCTTT
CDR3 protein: CASSLARGLGNTEAFF

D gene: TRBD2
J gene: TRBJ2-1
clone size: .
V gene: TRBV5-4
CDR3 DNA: TGTGCCAGCAGCCTGGGACTAGCGGGAGGGGGGTCCTACAATGAGCAGTTCTTC
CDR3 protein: CASSLGLAGGGSYNEQFF

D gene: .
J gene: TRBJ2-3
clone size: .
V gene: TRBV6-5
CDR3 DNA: TGTGCCAGCACCCTGAGTACTCCCAACACAGATGCGCAGTATTTT
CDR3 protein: CASTLSTPNTDAQYF

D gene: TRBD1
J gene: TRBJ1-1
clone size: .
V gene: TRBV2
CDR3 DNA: TGTGCCAGCAGTGAACAGGGGGGCAACACTGAAGCTTTCTTT
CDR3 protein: CASSEQGGNTEAFF

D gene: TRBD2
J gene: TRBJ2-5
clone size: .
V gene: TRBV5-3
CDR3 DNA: TGTGCCAGAAGCTTGAAGCGGGAGGGCCGAGAGACCCAGTACTTC
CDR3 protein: CARSLKREGRETQYF

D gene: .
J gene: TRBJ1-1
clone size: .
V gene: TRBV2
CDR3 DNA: TGTGCCAGCATTACGACAGCGAACACTGAAGCTTTCTTT
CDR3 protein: CASITTANTEAFF

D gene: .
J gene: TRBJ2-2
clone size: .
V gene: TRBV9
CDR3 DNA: TGTGCCAGCAGCGAGACAGACCTCACCGGGGAGCTGTTTTTT
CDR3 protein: CASSETDLTGELFF

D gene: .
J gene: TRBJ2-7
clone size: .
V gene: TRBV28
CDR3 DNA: TGTGCCAGCAGTTTCACGTGGGACACGTCCTACGAGCAGTACTTC
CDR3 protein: CASSFTWDTSYEQYF

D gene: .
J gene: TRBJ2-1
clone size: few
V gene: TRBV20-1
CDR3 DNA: TGCAGTGCCCCCTCAGGGAATGAGCAGTTCTTC
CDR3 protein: CSAPSGNEQFF

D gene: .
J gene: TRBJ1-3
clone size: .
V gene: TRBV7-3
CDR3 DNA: TGTGCCAGCAGCTTGGAGCAGGGCCCTGGAAACACCATATATTTT
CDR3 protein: CASSLEQGPGNTIYF

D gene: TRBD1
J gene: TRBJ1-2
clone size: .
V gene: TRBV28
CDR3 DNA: TGTGCCAGCAGTTTAGGCAGGGGGGTTGGCTACACCTTC
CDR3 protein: CASSLGRGVGYTF

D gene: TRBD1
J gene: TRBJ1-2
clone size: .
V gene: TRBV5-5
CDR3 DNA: TGTGCCAGCAGCTCCGGACAGGCTTCTAACTATGGCTACACCTTC
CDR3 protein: CASSSGQASNYGYTF

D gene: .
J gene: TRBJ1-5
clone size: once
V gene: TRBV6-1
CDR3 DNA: TGTGCCAGCAGTGTGGATGGGGGGTCCGCTCGGCGCAATCAGCCCCAGCATTTT
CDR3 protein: CASSVDGGSARRNQPQHF

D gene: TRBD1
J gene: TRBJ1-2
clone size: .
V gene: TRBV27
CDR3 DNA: TGTGCCAGCAGTCCCTACTCAGGGGGTGACTATGGCTACACCTTC
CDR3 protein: CASSPYSGGDYGYTF

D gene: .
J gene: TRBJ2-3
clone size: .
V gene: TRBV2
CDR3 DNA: TGTGCCAGCCCTAGCCCCTTTTCCACAGATACGCAGTATTTT
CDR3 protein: CASPSPFSTDTQYF

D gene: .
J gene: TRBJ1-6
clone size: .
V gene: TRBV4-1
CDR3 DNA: TGCGCCAGCAGAACTACAGGGAGGGATCTGGGTTCACCCCTCCACTTT
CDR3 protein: CASRTTGRDLGSPLHF

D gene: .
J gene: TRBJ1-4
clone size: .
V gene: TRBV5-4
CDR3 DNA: TGTGCCAGCAGCTTCGGCGGCTTAGGAGAAAAACTGTTTTTT
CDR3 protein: CASSFGGLGEKLFF

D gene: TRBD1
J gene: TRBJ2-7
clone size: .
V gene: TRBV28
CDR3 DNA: TGTGCCACCAGGGGGCCCACCTCCTACGAGCAGTACTTC
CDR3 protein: CATRGPTSYEQYF

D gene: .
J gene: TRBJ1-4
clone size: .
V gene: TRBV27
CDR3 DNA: TGTGCCAGCAGGCAGGGTACTGAAAAACTGTTTTTT
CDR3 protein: CASRQGTEKLFF

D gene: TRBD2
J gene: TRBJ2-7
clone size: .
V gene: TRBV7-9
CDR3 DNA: TGTGCCAGCAGCTTACCCACTAGCGGGAGGGCCTACGAGCAGTACTTC
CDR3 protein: CASSLPTSGRAYEQYF

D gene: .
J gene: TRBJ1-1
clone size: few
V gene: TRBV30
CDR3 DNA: TGTGCCTGGAGGGGGCTGAACACTGAAGCTTTCTTT
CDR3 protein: CAWRGLNTEAFF

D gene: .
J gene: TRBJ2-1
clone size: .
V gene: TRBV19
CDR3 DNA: TGTGCCAGCCGTAGTGTGAGGGATGAGCAGTTCTTC
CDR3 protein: CASRSVRDEQFF

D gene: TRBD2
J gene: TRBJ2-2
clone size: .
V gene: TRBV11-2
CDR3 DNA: TGTGCCAGCAGCGCCCAGCGACTAGCGGGAGTCACCGGGGAGCTGTTTTTT
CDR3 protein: CASSAQRLAGVTGELFF

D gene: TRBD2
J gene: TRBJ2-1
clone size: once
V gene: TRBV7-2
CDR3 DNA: TGTGCCAGCAGCACTAGCGGGAGTGTCAATGAGCAGTTCTTC
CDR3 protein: CASSTSGSVNEQFF

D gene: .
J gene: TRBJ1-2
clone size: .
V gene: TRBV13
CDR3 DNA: TGTGCCAGCAGCTCCGGACAGACCCACTATGGCTACACCTTC
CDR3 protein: CASSSGQTHYGYTF

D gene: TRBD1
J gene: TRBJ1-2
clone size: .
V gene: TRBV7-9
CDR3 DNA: TGTGCCAGCAGCTTAACAGGGGTGAGCTACACCTTC
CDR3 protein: CASSLTGVSYTF

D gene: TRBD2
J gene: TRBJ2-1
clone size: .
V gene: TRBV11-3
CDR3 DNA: TGTGCCAGCGCCCCCTTTTTGGGCACCTTAGCGGGAGAAAGGTCAAATGAGCAGTTCTTC
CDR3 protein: CASAPFLGTLAGERSNEQFF

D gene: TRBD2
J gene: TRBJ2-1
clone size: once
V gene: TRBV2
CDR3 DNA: TGTGCCAGCAGTGAAATGCTAGCGGCCCTCCCTGAGCAGTTCTTC
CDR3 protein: CASSEMLAALPEQFF

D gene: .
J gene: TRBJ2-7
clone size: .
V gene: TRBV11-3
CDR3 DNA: TGTGCCAGCAGCTTGGACAGAAACTACGAGCAGTACTTC
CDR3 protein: CASSLDRNYEQYF

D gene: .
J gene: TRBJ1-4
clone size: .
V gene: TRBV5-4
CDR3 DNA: TGTGCCAGCAGCACAGACAGTGAAAAACTGTTTTTT
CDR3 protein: CASSTDSEKLFF

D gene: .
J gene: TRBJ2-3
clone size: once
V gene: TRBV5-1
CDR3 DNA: TGCGCCAGCAGCTACAGGGTGACGGGGACAGATACGCAGTATTTT
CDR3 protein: CASSYRVTGTDTQYF

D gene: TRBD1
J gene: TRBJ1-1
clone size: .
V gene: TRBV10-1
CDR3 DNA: TGCGCCAGCAGTGGGTCCGGGACAGGCCCATTGAACACTGAAGCTTTCTTT
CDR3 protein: CASSGSGTGPLNTEAFF

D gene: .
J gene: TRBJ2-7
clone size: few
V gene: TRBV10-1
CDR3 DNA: TGCGCCAGCAGTGCCTATCCGGGATCCTACGAGCAGTACTTC
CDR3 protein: CASSAYPGSYEQYF

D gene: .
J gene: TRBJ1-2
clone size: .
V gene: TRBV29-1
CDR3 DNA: TGCAGCGTTGAAGGGACAGACTCTAACTATGGCTACACCTTC
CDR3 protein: CSVEGTDSNYGYTF

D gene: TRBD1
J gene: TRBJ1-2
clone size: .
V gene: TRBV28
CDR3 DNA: TGTGCCAGCAGAGAAAAACAGGGGTTACCTAACTATGGCTACACCTTC
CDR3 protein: CASREKQGLPNYGYTF

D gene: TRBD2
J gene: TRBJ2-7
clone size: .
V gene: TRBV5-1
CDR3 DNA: TGCGCCAGCAGCTTTTTCGCGGGAGAAGGTCCCTACGAGCAGTACTTC
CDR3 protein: CASSFFAGEGPYEQYF

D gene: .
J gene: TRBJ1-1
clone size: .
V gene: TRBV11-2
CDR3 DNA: TGTGCCAGCAGCTTAGAAGCGAGCACTGAAGCTTTCTTT
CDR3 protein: CASSLEASTEAFF

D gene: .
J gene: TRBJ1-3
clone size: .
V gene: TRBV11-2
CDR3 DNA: TGTGCCAGCAGCTCTTCAGGCAGAGTGGGAAACACCATATATTTT
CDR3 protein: CASSSSGRVGNTIYF

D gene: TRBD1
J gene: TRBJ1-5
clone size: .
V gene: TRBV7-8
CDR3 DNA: TGTGCCAGCAGCTTACGGGACAGGGGGCGCGGCAATCAGCCCCAGCATTTT
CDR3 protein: CASSLRDRGRGNQPQHF